The clone carrying this T cell receptor beta chain was seen a handful of times. What it recognizes is unknown. This specimen belongs to a study of read filtering for tumor transcriptome and immune sequencing. The wider study: Mean patient age was roughly 70 years, range roughly 47 to 90; 17 male, around 15 female. Whole-transcriptome libraries were prepared after DNase treatment. Study-level points and caveats: Single-read clonotypes: around 81% of IR-seq clonotypes (around 3.5% of reads), about 75% of RNA-seq clonotypes (around 48% of reads). This fraction held mixed bone marrow immune cells after CD138-negative sorting.

The CDR3 has 13 residues. The germline gives CDR1 MNHEY, CDR2 SVGEGT. V dropped 8 bases and J dropped 3; count of bases not matched to a gene: 6. From roughly 0.4 ug of RNA, a library with molecular barcoded alpha/delta and beta/gamma adaptors was made. TCRdb analysed the reads with MiXCR anew, one entry per CDR3 protein. The sample holds approximately 93,000 distinct CDR3 sequences, 20% to 25% seen once. This clonotype was obtained from a donor at least 40 years old with multiple myeloma. V and J are TRBV6-2 or TRBV6-3 and TRBJ2-5; TRBD1 matches 7 bases. Sample: a population of CD138-negative cells sorted from bone marrow. Here the CDR3 DNA reads TGTGCCAGCTTCAGGGGGATCAAAGAGACCCAGTACTTC. Translation: CASFRGIKETQYF.